The next 32 T cell receptor beta chains were all read from a single sample in a study of tumor-infiltrating lymphocytes in primary liver carcinoma. The tissue used was unsorted bulk material of about 17-33 mg. RNA and DNA were co-extracted from it with the AllPrep DNA/RNA mini kit. The template, about 510 ng total RNA, yielded TCR beta cDNA made with a constant-region primer. Employing slightly modified ARM-PCR, three nested multiplex PCR rounds were run, and these gave rise to the TCR beta libraries. Researchers ran the first two PCR rounds for ten to eleven cycles each with TRBV1-TRBV30 forward primers and a C-beta reverse primer. TCRdb recomputed calls from the multiplex PCR reads with MiXCR, one row per CDR3 protein. Among 30,000 to 35,000 distinct CDR3 sequences listed, around 80% were seen once. The sequencing sample was made of liver tumor tissue from sampling region 5. The subset was: tumor region T5, tumor centre. These receptors all come from a man aged 40-49 years with primary liver carcinoma and hepatitis B virus infection.

A remark on this clonotype: A junction boundary mismatches the germline segment, possibly from a read error. This chain uses TRBV12-3 or TRBV12-4 with TRBJ1-6; no firm D call. CDR3 length equals 12 residues. The CDR3 here is CASCLKNSPLHF. The CDR3 DNA follows: TGTGCCAGCTGTTTGAAGAATTCACCGCTCCACTTT.

This clonotype was seen a few times. The CDR3 ends on some other residue instead of the conserved phenylalanine or tryptophan, so this is likely a read error. CDR3 nucleotides: TGTGCCAGCAGCGCGACCGGGACTGGGTTCAACGAGCAGTACCTC. Translating it yields CASSATGTGFNEQYL. The chain couples TRBV9 to TRBJ2-7; a weak D match, TRBD2 (6 bases). The CDR3 spans 15 residues. Trimming removed 3 bases from V and 5 bases from J, with 18 bases in between. Germline V gives CDR1 SGDLS, CDR2 YYNGEE.

The rearrangement links TRBV5-1 to TRBJ1-2, with D possibly being TRBD1 (6 bases). Trimming pared 10 bases from V and 7 bases from J, leaving 23 bases between. From germline, CDR1 is SGHRS and CDR2 YFSETQ. The CDR3 contains 14 residues. This CDR3 reads CACDFGGGQRGYTF. CDR3 coding DNA: TGCGCCTGCGACTTCGGCGGGGGACAACGTGGCTACACCTTC.

This clonotype occurred many times. The chain employs TRBV7-2 and TRBJ2-1, with D tentatively TRBD2 (6 bases). The CDR3 contains 12 residues. V was shortened by 5 bases and J by 9 bases, with 11 bases between the two germline ends. The germline V gene has CDR1 SGHTA and CDR2 FQGNSA. In nucleotides, the CDR3 is TGTGCCAGCAGCCTAACGGGAGCTGAGCAGTTCTTC. Amino acids: CASSLTGAEQFF.

As DNA, the CDR3 is TGTGCCAGCAGCTCACCTGACGGGGCATCCTACGAGCAGTACTTC. Translated, it gives CASSSPDGASYEQYF. The chain couples TRBV11-2 to TRBJ2-7; D tentatively reads TRBD1 or TRBD2 (5 bases each). The CDR3 is made up of 15 amino acids. V lost 4 bases to trimming and J lost 1 base, with 14 bases between them. The V gene's germline CDR1 is SGHAT and CDR2 FQNNGV.

CDR3 sequence (DNA): TGTGCCAGCAGCTTCATAAAGGGGGCCATGCATAGCGAGCAGTACTTC. Its translation: CASSFIKGAMHSEQYF. This chain links TRBV11-2 with TRBJ2-7; TRBD1 aligns across 7 bases. The V gene end was trimmed by 3 bases and the J gene end by 6 bases; junction bases not matched to a gene: 14. Looked up from germline, CDR1 is SGHAT and CDR2 is FQNNGV. The CDR3 length is 16 residues.

As concerns this clonotype: Sequence at one end of the junction differs from germline and may be a read error. The chain has TRBV6-5 and TRBJ2-7; no clear D gene. This CDR3 contains 11 residues. Germline V CDR1 and CDR2: MNHEY, SVGAGI. CDR3: CASGVGYEQYF. For the CDR3, the DNA is TGTGCCAGCGGGGTTGGATACGAGCAATACTTC.

About this clonotype: The germline gene is not matched at one end of the junction; a read error may be the cause. V and J are TRBV5-4 and TRBJ2-1; 9 positions match TRBD2. The CDR3 totals 17 residues. Germline V CDR1 and CDR2: SGHNT, YYREEE (reference sequence). The CDR3 DNA follows: TGTGCCAGCAGCCGAGGCCCCTTAGCGGGAGACTACAATGAGCACTTCTTC. The encoded protein is CASSRGPLAGDYNEHFF.

The rearrangement joins TRBV29-1 to TRBJ2-1; TRBD2 matches 9 bases. CDR1 SQVTM and CDR2 ANQGSEA come from the germline V gene. V was pared by 4 bases and J by 5 bases, with 6 bases of the junction left unmatched. This CDR3 contains 14 residues. The CDR3 loop reads CSVAASGMHNEQFF. DNA for the CDR3: TGCAGCGTTGCTGCTAGCGGGATGCACAATGAGCAGTTCTTC.

Worth noting for this clonotype: Germline and junction disagree at one end, which may indicate a read error. The V gene is TRBV12-3 or TRBV12-4, the J gene TRBJ2-7; the match to TRBD2 covers 8 bases. The CDR3 is made up of 15 amino acids. The CDR3 DNA is TGTACCAGCAGTATAGGGACGGGGGGGTCCTACGAGCAGTACTTC. This codes for CTSSIGTGGSYEQYF.

V usage is TRBV6-5 and J usage is TRBJ2-7; maybe TRBD2 (6 bases). Germline CDR1 reads MNHEY; CDR2 reads SVGAGI. The CDR3 has 14 amino acids. Trimming cost V 10 bases and J 6 bases, with 22 bases left between them. In DNA, the CDR3 is TGTGCCAATAGTTACTCTAGCGTGAATAGCGAGCAGTACTTC. Translation: CANSYSSVNSEQYF.

The V gene is TRBV12-3 or TRBV12-4, the J gene TRBJ2-4; D perhaps matches TRBD1 (5 bases). The CDR3 is made up of 18 amino acids. The V end was cut by 6 bases, the J end by 0 bases, with 21 bases between. This CDR3 reads CASSLWGGADVAKNIQYF. For the CDR3, the DNA is TGTGCCAGCAGCTTATGGGGTGGGGCGGATGTAGCCAAAAACATTCAGTACTTC.

This chain joins TRBV10-3 and TRBJ2-7; weak D call: TRBD1 (6 bases). Per germline, CDR1 ENHRY and CDR2 SYGVKD. This CDR3 has 14 residues. With 5 bases removed from V and 2 bases from J, the gap between germline ends came to 13 bases. In DNA form, the CDR3 reads TGTGCCATCAGTTTTGGGGCAGGGGCCTACGAGCAGTACTTC. The encoded protein is CAISFGAGAYEQYF.

V usage is TRBV6-1 and J usage is TRBJ2-1, with 14 bases lining up with TRBD2. CDR3 length: 16 residues. Per germline, CDR1 MNHNS and CDR2 SASEGT. The CDR3 sequence: CTSNKGLAGVYNEQFF. CDR3 DNA sequence: TGTACAAGCAATAAGGGACTAGCGGGGGTCTACAATGAGCAGTTCTTC.

Regarding this clonotype: The junction differs from germline at one of its ends, possibly a read error. The chain uses TRBV15 and TRBJ2-5, with D perhaps matching TRBD1 (6 bases). Germline CDR1 and CDR2: LNHNV and YYDKDF (reference sequence). The CDR3 is 15 residues long. Here the CDR3 reads CATGNWTEGEEAQYF. The CDR3 nucleotides read TGTGCCACCGGCAACTGGACAGAGGGTGAAGAGGCCCAGTACTTC.

This clonotype was seen more than once but under ten times. A much larger clonotype is one base distant, so this may be a read error. This rearrangement joins TRBV11-2 to TRBJ2-7; D might be TRBD1 or TRBD2, each matching 5 bases. The V and J ends lost 2 bases and 9 bases respectively, with 20 bases between them. The CDR3 is 15 residues long. Germline V gene sequence: CDR1 SGHAT, CDR2 FQNNGV. CDR3 bases: TGTGCCAGCAGCTTAACTTTCACGGAAGGGGACGGGCAGTACTTC. Amino acids: CASSLTFTEGDGQYF.

In its sample, this clonotype was seen once. The chain has TRBV7-2 and TRBJ2-7; no definite D call. The CDR3 has 14 residues. V shed 1 base and J shed 4 bases, with 11 bases lying between them. Germline-derived CDR1 and CDR2 are SGHTA and FQGNSA. The CDR3 DNA follows: TGTGCCAGCAGCTTAGGCAAACTGAAATACGAGCAGTACTTC. Its protein is CASSLGKLKYEQYF. Full variable domain (missing parts from reference TRBV7-2 and TRBJ2-7): GAGVSQSPSNKVTEKGKDVELRCDPISGHTALYWYRQSLGQGLEFLIYFQGNSAPDKSGLPSDRFSAERTGGSVSTLTIQRTQQEDSAVYLCASSLGKLKYEQYFGPGTRLTVT.

In the case of this clonotype: Germline and junction disagree at one end, which may indicate a read error. CDR3 sequence reads: CANSSDLGVIYEQHF. For the CDR3, the DNA is TGTGCCAACAGCTCAGATCTCGGGGTTATCTACGAGCAGCACTTC. The V and J genes are TRBV11-2 and TRBJ2-7, with a possible D match to TRBD2 (5 bases). The CDR3 contains 15 residues. In germline, CDR1 is SGHAT, CDR2 FQNNGV.

In this sample, this clonotype is medium-sized. This chain joins TRBV6-6 and TRBJ2-7, with D perhaps matching TRBD1 or TRBD2 (5 bases each). V dropped 7 bases and J dropped 1 base, with 11 bases sitting between them. CDR1 and CDR2 (germline): MNHNY, SVGAGI (reference sequence). CDR3 length equals 13 residues. CDR3 DNA sequence: TGTGCCAGCAAAGAGGGGCCTTCCTACGAGCAGTACTTC. It specifies CASKEGPSYEQYF.

Remarks on this clonotype: Because the CDR3 is missing its conserved closing phenylalanine or tryptophan, this is likely a read error. The rearrangement links TRBV10-3 to TRBJ2-7, with a tentative D call TRBD2 (5 bases). V lost 10 bases and J 5 bases, leaving 12 bases between the germline ends. Germline V gene sequence: CDR1 ENHRY, CDR2 SYGVKD. This CDR3 region has 11 residues. The DNA for the CDR3 is TGTGCCACATCTGAGGGAAACGAGCAGTACTTA. As protein: CATSEGNEQYL.

Of note for this clonotype: Compared with germline, one end of the junction differs, possibly owing to a read error. The chain is built from TRBV20-1 and TRBJ1-2; no clear D gene. The CDR3 runs to 12 residues. The germline V gene has CDR1 DFQATT and CDR2 SNEGSKA (reference sequence). The CDR3 protein is CRARDTNYGYTF. DNA of the CDR3: TGCAGAGCTAGAGACACTAACTATGGCTACACCTTC.

This rearrangement joins TRBV7-9 to TRBJ2-5; unclear D gene. The CDR3 sequence is 15 residues long. The germline V and J ends were trimmed by 2 bases and 5 bases, with 15 bases remaining between them. The germline V gene encodes CDR1 SEHNR and CDR2 FQNEAQ (reference sequence). The CDR3 is CASSLTLGNLETQYF. The CDR3 nucleotides read TGTGCCAGCAGCTTAACTTTAGGTAATCTGGAGACCCAGTACTTC. The complete variable domain, with remaining parts taken from reference TRBV7-9 and TRBJ2-5, reads DTGVSQNPRHKITKRGQNVTFRCDPISEHNRLYWYRQTLGQGPEFLTYFQNEAQLEKSRLLSDRFSAERPKGSFSTLEIQRTEQGDSAMYLCASSLTLGNLETQYFGPGTRLLVL.

With respect to this clonotype: Possible read error: a much larger clone is one base away. The chain couples TRBV28 to TRBJ2-6; no clear D gene. CDR1 is MDHEN and CDR2 is SYDVKM in the germline V gene. V shed 10 bases and J shed 4 bases, with 17 bases lying between them. This CDR3 contains 15 residues. The chain's CDR3 is CATIRTQAGANVLTF. The CDR3 DNA reads as TGTGCCACCATCCGAACACAAGCCGGGGCCAACGTCCTGACTTTC.

Remarks on this clonotype: The conserved phenylalanine or tryptophan normally closing the CDR3 is absent here, so this likely arose from a read error. The genes are TRBV6-6 and TRBJ2-1; D not resolved. Germline V gene lookup returns CDR1 MNHNY and CDR2 SVGAGI (reference sequence). This CDR3 has 12 amino acids. CDR3: CASSYVEYEQFL. The CDR3 DNA is TGTGCCAGTAGTTACGTAGAATATGAGCAGTTCCTC.

As to this clonotype: The junction differs from germline at one of its ends, possibly a read error. The CDR3 bases are TGTGCCAGCAGTGGTTCCGGGACGTCCGGAACTAATTATGACTACACCTTC. Translated: CASSGSGTSGTNYDYTF. The chain employs TRBV25-1 and TRBJ1-2; the D gene is possibly TRBD1 (5 bases). CDR1 and CDR2 from the germline V gene are MGHDK and SYGVNS. The CDR3 runs 17 residues.

The chain has TRBV6-2 or TRBV6-3 and TRBJ1-2; no clear D gene. This CDR3 is 13 amino acids long. Per germline, CDR1 MNHEY and CDR2 SVGEGT. The V end lost 10 bases, the J end lost 1 base, and 13 bases lay between the germline ends. In DNA, the CDR3 is TGTGCCACGACGGATAGAGATAACTATGGCTACACCTTC. Residues: CATTDRDNYGYTF.

The chain employs TRBV7-9 and TRBJ2-7; 7 bases line up with TRBD2. The length of the CDR3 is 14 residues. J lost 3 bases, V lost 7 bases, and 9 bases had no gene match. Germline CDR1 is SEHNR and CDR2 is FQNEAQ (reference sequence). CDR3 sequence reads: CASNRTSEYYEQYF. DNA of the CDR3: TGTGCCAGCAACCGGACTAGTGAGTACTACGAGCAGTACTTC.

Details on this clonotype: The CDR3 does not end in the conserved phenylalanine or tryptophan, so this is likely a read error. V gene TRBV11-1 combines with J gene TRBJ2-5; TRBD1 or TRBD2 may be the D gene (6 bases each). V gave up 4 bases and J gave up 5 bases, with 14 bases separating them. Germline CDR1 reads SGHAT; CDR2 reads FQDESV (reference sequence). This CDR3 has 14 residues. CDR3 DNA sequence: TGTGCCAGCAGCTCTAACCGGGGGCTGGAGACCCAGTACTAC. Translating gives CASSSNRGLETQYY.

Remarks on this clonotype: An end of the junction differs from the germline gene, which may be a read error. CDR3 sequence: CVSSRERAGTYEQYF. The CDR3 DNA sequence: TGCGTCAGCAGCCGCGAAAGAGCGGGAACGTACGAGCAATACTTC. J is TRBJ2-7 and V is TRBV4-3; 7 bases match TRBD2. Germline V CDR1 and CDR2: LGHNA, YSLEER. CDR3 length equals 15 residues.

In regard to this clonotype: One end of the junction varies from germline; a read error may be responsible. The genes are TRBV4-1 and TRBJ1-2; 8 positions agree with TRBD1. CDR1 MGHRA and CDR2 YSYEKL come from the germline V gene. The CDR3 sequence is 14 residues long. This CDR3 reads CAGSHRDRNYGYTF. CDR3 nucleotide sequence: TGCGCCGGCAGCCATAGGGACAGGAACTATGGCTACACCTTC.

In the case of this clonotype: One end of the junction is discordant with germline, which a read error may explain. This chain joins TRBV11-3 and TRBJ2-1; no firm D call. CDR1 is SGHNT, CDR2 YENEEA, per germline. The CDR3 has 16 amino acids. The CDR3 is CASSLGGRSSYNEQVF. CDR3 bases: TGTGCCAGCAGCTTAGGCGGCAGGAGCTCCTACAATGAGCAGGTCTTC.

In this sample, this clonotype turned up once. Germline and junction disagree at one end, which may indicate a read error. The rearrangement uses TRBV4-2 and TRBJ2-3, with TRBD2 matching 10 bases. Germline lookup yields CDR1 LGHNA and CDR2 YNFKEQ. This CDR3 region has 18 residues. CDR3 coding DNA: TGTGTCAGCGGCCAAGTGGCGCTCCTAGCGGGAGCGACAGATACGCAGTATTTT. Its protein product is CVSGQVALLAGATDTQYF.